The 17 T cell receptor beta chains in this list originate from one sample, sequenced in a study of T cells in Graves' hyperthyroidism and ophthalmopathy. Amplification yielded TCR beta CDR3 regions, with RNA transcripts as the source. When the TCR CDR3 underwent first-round RT-PCR, the HTBI primer set was used. TCRdb analysed the multiplex PCR reads with MiXCR anew, one entry per CDR3 protein. The data contain hundreds of thousands of distinct CDR3 sequences, roughly a quarter of them singletons. Material: blood. All receptors derive from a woman aged 25 to 45 with Graves' ophthalmopathy.

The V gene is TRBV20-1, the J gene TRBJ2-2; D is possibly TRBD1 (6 bases). This CDR3 has 13 amino acids. V lost 3 bases and J lost 3, with 8 bases in between. Germline-derived CDR1 and CDR2 are DFQATT and SNEGSKA (reference sequence). The CDR3 bases are TGCAGTGCTAGCAAGGGGGACACCGGGGAGCTGTTTTTT. This gives the protein CSASKGDTGELFF.

The chain combines TRBV11-2 with TRBJ2-7, with D perhaps matching TRBD1 (6 bases). Trimming took off 4 bases at V and 6 bases at J, with 13 bases between the two ends. Germline V gene data show CDR1 as SGHAT and CDR2 as FQNNGV. This CDR3 contains 13 residues. CDR3 region: CASSSQGMGEQYF. CDR3 coding DNA: TGTGCCAGCAGCTCACAGGGTATGGGCGAGCAGTACTTC.

This clonotype was counted ten times or more. The chain has TRBV2 and TRBJ2-3, with 9 bases lining up with TRBD2. Trimming took 3 bases from V and 3 from J; bases not matched to a gene: 10. Looked up from germline, CDR1 is SNHLY and CDR2 is FYNNEI. This CDR3 contains 17 residues. The chain's CDR3 is CASSDQSAGGRTDTQYF. The CDR3 nucleotides are TGTGCCAGCAGTGATCAATCGGCGGGGGGGCGGACAGATACGCAGTATTTT. Based on the CDR3 plus reference TRBV2 and TRBJ2-3, the full variable domain is EPEVTQTPSHQVTQMGQEVILRCVPISNHLYFYWYRQILGQKVEFLVSFYNNEISEKSEIFDDQFSVERPDGSNFTLKIRSTKLEDSAMYFCASSDQSAGGRTDTQYFGPGTRLTVL.

This clonotype was counted at least ten times. V and J are TRBV7-8 and TRBJ2-2; D is possibly TRBD1 (5 bases). Per the germline V gene, CDR1 is SGHVS and CDR2 is FQNEAQ. The CDR3 covers 18 residues. V was clipped by 3 bases and J by 1 base, with 18 bases between them. Written as DNA, the CDR3 is TGTGCCAGCAGCTTGTTTGGGGCCAAAATACTGAACACCGGGGAGCTGTTTTTT. Residues: CASSLFGAKILNTGELFF.

This chain joins TRBV11-2 and TRBJ1-2; D gene unclear. The V end was cut by 0 bases, the J end by 3 bases, with 11 bases between. The CDR3 sequence is 15 residues long. Germline assignment: CDR1 SGHAT and CDR2 FQNNGV. The CDR3 spells CASSLDPAGYYGYTF. The CDR3 bases are TGTGCCAGCAGCTTAGATCCCGCAGGTTACTATGGCTACACCTTC.

This clonotype was seen many times. The CDR3 loop is CASKGTVQMNTEAFF. CDR3 DNA sequence: TGTGCCAGCAAAGGGACAGTCCAAATGAACACTGAAGCTTTCTTT. The rearrangement links TRBV6-1 to TRBJ1-1; 7 bases are a match to TRBD1. The V and J ends lost 7 bases and 0 bases, in that order; junction bases with no gene match: 8. The germline V gene encodes CDR1 MNHNS and CDR2 SASEGT. The CDR3 is made up of 15 amino acids.

This clonotype has only a few counts. One junction end disagrees with the germline gene, perhaps due to a read error. J is TRBJ2-7 and V is TRBV5-1, with 9 bases that match TRBD1. The CDR3 has 15 residues. Germline V gene data show CDR1 as SGHRS and CDR2 as YFSETQ. This CDR3 is CASSSGQGWSYGQYF. CDR3 bases: TGCGCCAGCAGCTCCGGACAGGGGTGGTCCTACGGGCAGTACTTC.

The chain combines TRBV7-2 with TRBJ2-5; 7 bases line up with TRBD2. The germline V gene has CDR1 SGHTA and CDR2 FQGNSA. Trimming removed 1 base from V and 2 bases from J; junction bases left unmatched: 7. The CDR3 totals 16 residues. The CDR3 DNA sequence: TGTGCCAGCAGCTTAGAGGGAGCGGGGAATCAAGAGACCCAGTACTTC. Protein sequence: CASSLEGAGNQETQYF.

This clonotype was recorded many times. The V and J genes are TRBV24-1 and TRBJ2-5; D could derive from TRBD1 or TRBD2 (5 bases each). V lost 8 bases, J lost 5 bases, and 20 bases lay in between. The CDR3 has 15 amino acids. Germline CDR1 and CDR2: KGHDR and SFDVKD. This chain's CDR3 is CATKPRDPAGETQYF. Written as DNA, the CDR3 is TGTGCCACCAAACCCAGGGACCCCGCCGGGGAGACCCAGTACTTC.

The rearrangement links TRBV7-9 to TRBJ1-1; a possible D gene is TRBD1 (5 bases). The CDR3 is 13 amino acids. From germline, CDR1 is SEHNR and CDR2 FQNEAQ (reference sequence). Trimming pared 1 base from V and 6 bases from J, leaving 9 bases between. The CDR3 loop reads CASSLGQGSEAFF. Here the CDR3 DNA reads TGTGCCAGCAGCTTAGGCCAGGGCTCTGAAGCTTTCTTT.

There are many counts of this clonotype. This rearrangement joins TRBV6-2 or TRBV6-3 to TRBJ1-1; D remains ambiguous. The CDR3 contains 13 residues. Germline-derived CDR1 and CDR2 are MNHEY and SVGEGT. V lost 6 bases to trimming and J lost 5 bases, with 13 bases between them. CDR3 bases: TGTGCCAGCAGCAGGACCGAGGAAACTGAAGCTTTCTTT. Protein sequence: CASSRTEETEAFF.

Ten or more counts support this clonotype. The chain combines TRBV20-1 with TRBJ1-1; D might be TRBD1 (5 bases). CDR3 length: 14 amino acids. V lost 5 bases and J 6 bases, leaving 19 bases between the germline ends. In germline, CDR1 is DFQATT, CDR2 SNEGSKA (reference sequence). CDR3: CSARVVRAGPEAFF. The CDR3 coding sequence is TGCAGTGCTCGAGTTGTCCGGGCGGGGCCTGAAGCTTTCTTT.

This clonotype was observed a handful of times. The chain employs TRBV29-1 and TRBJ2-7, with TRBD1 matching over 8 bases. Per germline, CDR1 SQVTM and CDR2 ANQGSEA. Germline trimming cut 6 bases from V and 0 bases from J; bases unmatched to any gene: 7. CDR3 length equals 14 residues. The CDR3, as DNA: TGCAGCGTGAGTTGGACAGGGAGCTCCTACGAGCAGTACTTC. Translation: CSVSWTGSSYEQYF.

This clonotype was seen at least ten times. The rearrangement links TRBV28 to TRBJ2-2, with 8 bases lining up with TRBD1. The CDR3 totals 15 residues. Losses at the gene ends were 5 bases for V and 1 base for J; bases not matched to a gene: 3. CDR1 is MDHEN and CDR2 is SYDVKM in the germline V gene. CDR3 sequence reads: CASSTDRGNTGELFF. As DNA, the CDR3 is TGTGCCAGCAGTACCGACAGGGGGAACACCGGGGAGCTGTTTTTT.

This clonotype was picked up many times. CDR3 coding DNA: TGTGCCAGCATCCCGGGCGGGGGGGCTGAAGCTTTCTTT. Translated, it gives CASIPGGGAEAFF. The V and J genes are TRBV6-5 and TRBJ1-1, with a possible D match to TRBD1 (5 bases). Trimming cost V 7 bases and J 6 bases, with 15 bases left between them. The CDR3 contains 13 residues. The germline gives CDR1 MNHEY, CDR2 SVGAGI.

This clonotype showed up just a few times. The chain is built from TRBV5-1 and TRBJ2-2; 7 bases are shared with TRBD2. The germline V gene encodes CDR1 SGHRS and CDR2 YFSETQ. V lost 1 base and J lost 0; bases outside the gene matches: 12. The CDR3 covers 19 residues. DNA of the CDR3: TGCGCCAGCAGCTTGAACCGGGGGGACCTTGACGCGAACACCGGGGAGCTGTTTTTT. It translates to CASSLNRGDLDANTGELFF.

In its sample, this clonotype was seen many times. Here the CDR3 reads CASRRLAGAIIQETQYF. Written as DNA, the CDR3 is TGTGCCAGCAGAAGACTAGCGGGGGCAATAATCCAAGAGACCCAGTACTTC. This chain links TRBV2 with TRBJ2-5; TRBD2 matches 12 bases. With 6 bases clipped from V and 1 base from J, the junction kept 9 bases outside the gene matches. The CDR3 is 17 amino acids. From germline, CDR1 is SNHLY and CDR2 FYNNEI.